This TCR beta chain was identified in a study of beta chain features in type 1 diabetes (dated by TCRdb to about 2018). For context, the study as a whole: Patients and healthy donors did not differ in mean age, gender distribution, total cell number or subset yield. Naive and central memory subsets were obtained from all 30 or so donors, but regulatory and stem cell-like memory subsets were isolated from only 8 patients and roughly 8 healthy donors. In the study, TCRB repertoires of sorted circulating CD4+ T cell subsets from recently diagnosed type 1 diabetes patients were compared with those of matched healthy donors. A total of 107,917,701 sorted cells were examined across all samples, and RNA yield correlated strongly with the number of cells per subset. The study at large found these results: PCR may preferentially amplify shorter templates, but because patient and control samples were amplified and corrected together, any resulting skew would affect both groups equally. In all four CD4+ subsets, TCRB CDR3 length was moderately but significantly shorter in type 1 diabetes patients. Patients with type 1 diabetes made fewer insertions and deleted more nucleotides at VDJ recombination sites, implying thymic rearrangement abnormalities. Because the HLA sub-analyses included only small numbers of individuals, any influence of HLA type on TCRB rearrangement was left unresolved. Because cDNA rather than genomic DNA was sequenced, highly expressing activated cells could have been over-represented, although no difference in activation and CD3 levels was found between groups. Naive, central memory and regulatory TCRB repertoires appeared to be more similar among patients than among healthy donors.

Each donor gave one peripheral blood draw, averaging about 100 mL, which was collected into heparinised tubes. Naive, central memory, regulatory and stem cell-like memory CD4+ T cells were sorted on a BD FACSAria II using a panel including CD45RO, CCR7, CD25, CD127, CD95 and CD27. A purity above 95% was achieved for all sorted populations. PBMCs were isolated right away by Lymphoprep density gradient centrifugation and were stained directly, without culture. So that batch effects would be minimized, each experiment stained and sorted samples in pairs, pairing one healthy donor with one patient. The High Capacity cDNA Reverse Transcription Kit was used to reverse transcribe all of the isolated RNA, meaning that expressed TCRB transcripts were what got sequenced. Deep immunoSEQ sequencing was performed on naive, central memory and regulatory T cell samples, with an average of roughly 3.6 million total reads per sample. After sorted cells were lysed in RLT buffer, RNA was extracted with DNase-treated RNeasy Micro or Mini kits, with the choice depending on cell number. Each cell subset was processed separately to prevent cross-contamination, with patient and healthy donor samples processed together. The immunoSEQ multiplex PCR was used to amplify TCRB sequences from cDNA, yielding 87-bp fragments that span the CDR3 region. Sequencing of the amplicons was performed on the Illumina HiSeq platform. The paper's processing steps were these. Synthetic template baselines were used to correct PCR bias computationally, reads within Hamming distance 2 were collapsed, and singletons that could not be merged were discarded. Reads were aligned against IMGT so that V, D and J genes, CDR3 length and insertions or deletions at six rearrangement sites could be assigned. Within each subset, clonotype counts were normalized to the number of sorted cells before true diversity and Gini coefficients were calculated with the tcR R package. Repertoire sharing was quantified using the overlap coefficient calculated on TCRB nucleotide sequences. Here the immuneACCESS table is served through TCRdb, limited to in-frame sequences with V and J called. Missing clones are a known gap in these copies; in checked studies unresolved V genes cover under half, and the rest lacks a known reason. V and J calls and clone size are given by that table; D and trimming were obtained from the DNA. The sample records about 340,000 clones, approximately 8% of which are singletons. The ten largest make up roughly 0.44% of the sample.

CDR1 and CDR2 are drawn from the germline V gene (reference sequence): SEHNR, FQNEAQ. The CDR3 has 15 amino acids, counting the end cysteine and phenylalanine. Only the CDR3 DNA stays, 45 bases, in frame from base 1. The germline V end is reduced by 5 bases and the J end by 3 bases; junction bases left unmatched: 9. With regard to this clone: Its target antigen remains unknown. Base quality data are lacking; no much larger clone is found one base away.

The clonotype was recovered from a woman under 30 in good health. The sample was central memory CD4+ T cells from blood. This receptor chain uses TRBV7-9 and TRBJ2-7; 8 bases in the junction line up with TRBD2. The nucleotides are TGTGCCAGCAGCCAATCTATAACTAGCGGCTACGAGCAGTACTTC. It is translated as CASSQSITSGYEQYF.